These T cell receptor beta chains were read from a single sample in a study of T-cell reconstitution after alpha-beta-depleted transplantation in children. One entry per CDR3 protein results from TCRdb running MiXCR on the PCR reads. The sample shows 440,000 or so distinct CDR3 sequences, 11% of them seen only once. The sample was PBMCs from the stem cell graft donor, taken from the stem cell graft. The receptors come from a human donor who donated a stem cell graft to a child with acute myeloid leukemia. The CDR3 runs from the conserved cysteine through the conserved F or W. The D gene is left open where the match is weak. Clone size, where shown, is once, few, many, or a class for clones that have expanded.

cdr3_aa: CASSFSLADLLYNEQFF; cdr3_nt: TGTGCCAGCAGCTTCTCGCTAGCGGATCTTCTCTACAATGAGCAGTTCTTC; j_call: TRBJ2-1; v_call: TRBV7-2; d_call: TRBD2; clone_size: few
cdr3_aa: CAISAGGGSTDTQYF; cdr3_nt: TGTGCCATCAGTGCGGGCGGGGGTAGCACAGATACGCAGTATTTT; j_call: TRBJ2-3; v_call: TRBV10-3; d_call: TRBD2; clone_size: many
cdr3_aa: CSARVITSRTGSQYF; cdr3_nt: TGCAGTGCTAGAGTAATTACTAGTCGGACCGGCTCGCAGTATTTT; j_call: TRBJ2-3; v_call: TRBV20-1; d_call: -; clone_size: -
cdr3_aa: CASSEGPAGETQYF; cdr3_nt: TGTGCCAGCAGTGAAGGGCCAGCGGGAGAGACCCAGTACTTC; j_call: TRBJ2-5; v_call: TRBV6-1; d_call: -; clone_size: few
cdr3_aa: CASSLESPASGDTQYF; cdr3_nt: TGTGCCAGCAGCTTAGAATCCCCCGCTAGTGGAGATACGCAGTATTTT; j_call: TRBJ2-3; v_call: TRBV7-2; d_call: -; clone_size: -
cdr3_aa: CASSPGQGARRETQYF; cdr3_nt: TGTGCCAGCAGCCCTGGACAGGGGGCGCGGCGGGAGACCCAGTACTTC; j_call: TRBJ2-5; v_call: TRBV5-8; d_call: TRBD1; clone_size: few
cdr3_aa: CASSSTGENNSPLHF; cdr3_nt: TGTGCCAGCAGTTCTACAGGGGAAAATAATTCACCCCTCCACTTT; j_call: TRBJ1-6; v_call: TRBV12-3/TRBV12-4; d_call: TRBD1; clone_size: -
cdr3_aa: CASSQDWGGYGYNEQFF; cdr3_nt: TGCGCCAGCAGCCAAGATTGGGGGGGCTATGGGTACAATGAGCAGTTCTTC; j_call: TRBJ2-1; v_call: TRBV4-1; d_call: -; clone_size: many
cdr3_aa: CASSATGGELAGGHSPYNEQFF; cdr3_nt: TGCGCCAGCAGCGCAACTGGTGGGGAACTAGCGGGGGGCCATTCCCCCTACAATGAGCAGTTCTTC; j_call: TRBJ2-1; v_call: TRBV5-1; d_call: TRBD2; clone_size: -
cdr3_aa: CASSPGTQGRTEAFF; cdr3_nt: TGTGCCAGTAGTCCCGGAACCCAGGGGAGAACTGAAGCTTTCTTT; j_call: TRBJ1-1; v_call: TRBV19; d_call: -; clone_size: -
cdr3_aa: CAWTVSGANVLTF; cdr3_nt: TGTGCCTGGACAGTCTCTGGGGCCAACGTCCTGACTTTC; j_call: TRBJ2-6; v_call: TRBV30; d_call: -; clone_size: -
cdr3_aa: CASSLAGTGIQYEQYF; cdr3_nt: TGCGCCAGCAGCTTGGCCGGAACAGGGATTCAATACGAGCAGTACTTC; j_call: TRBJ2-7; v_call: TRBV5-1; d_call: -; clone_size: -
cdr3_aa: CASSLTVSQPQHF; cdr3_nt: TGTGCCAGCAGCTTGACAGTAAGTCAGCCCCAGCATTTT; j_call: TRBJ1-5; v_call: TRBV7-2; d_call: -; clone_size: many
cdr3_aa: CASSQQAGAYNEQFF; cdr3_nt: TGTGCCAGCAGCCAACAAGCGGGGGCTTACAATGAGCAGTTCTTC; j_call: TRBJ2-1; v_call: TRBV16; d_call: TRBD2; clone_size: few
cdr3_aa: CASSPSWGQTTGIAKNIQYF; cdr3_nt: TGTGCCAGCAGCCCAAGTTGGGGACAGACAACGGGGATAGCCAAAAACATTCAGTACTTC; j_call: TRBJ2-4; v_call: TRBV11-2; d_call: TRBD1; clone_size: many
cdr3_aa: CASSLPLGTLPEDNEQFF; cdr3_nt: TGTGCCAGCAGCTTACCCCTAGGTACGCTCCCGGAGGACAATGAGCAGTTCTTC; j_call: TRBJ2-1; v_call: TRBV11-1; d_call: -; clone_size: -
cdr3_aa: CASSPRGQGANTGELFF; cdr3_nt: TGTGCCAGCAGCCCACGGGGGCAGGGGGCGAACACCGGGGAGCTGTTTTTT; j_call: TRBJ2-2; v_call: TRBV5-5; d_call: -; clone_size: -
cdr3_aa: CASSAGTMPYEQYF; cdr3_nt: TGTGCCAGCAGCGCCGGGACTATGCCCTACGAGCAGTACTTC; j_call: TRBJ2-7; v_call: TRBV9; d_call: TRBD2; clone_size: few
cdr3_aa: CASSFRPNYGDTF; cdr3_nt: TGTGCCAGCAGTTTTAGACCAAACTATGGCGACACCTTC; j_call: TRBJ1-2; v_call: TRBV27; d_call: -; clone_size: -
cdr3_aa: CAISPARTETQYF; cdr3_nt: TGTGCCATCAGCCCGGCTCGGACAGAGACCCAGTACTTC; j_call: TRBJ2-5; v_call: TRBV10-3; d_call: -; clone_size: many
cdr3_aa: CASSSGWNEAFF; cdr3_nt: TGTGCCAGCAGCTCAGGGTGGAATGAAGCTTTCTTT; j_call: TRBJ1-1; v_call: TRBV5-4; d_call: -; clone_size: -
cdr3_aa: CASSGDTNSGNTIYF; cdr3_nt: TGTGCCAGCAGCGGGGACACGAACTCTGGAAACACCATATATTTT; j_call: TRBJ1-3; v_call: TRBV9; d_call: -; clone_size: many
cdr3_aa: CASSLGRSQGRSGNTIYF; cdr3_nt: TGTGCCAGCAGTTTAGGTCGGTCACAGGGTCGCTCCGGAAACACCATATATTTT; j_call: TRBJ1-3; v_call: TRBV12-3/TRBV12-4; d_call: -; clone_size: many
cdr3_aa: CASRLDQVPNTEAFF; cdr3_nt: TGTGCCAGCAGACTCGATCAGGTCCCGAACACTGAAGCTTTCTTT; j_call: TRBJ1-1; v_call: TRBV6-5; d_call: -; clone_size: many
cdr3_aa: CASSWGTGLEAFF; cdr3_nt: TGTGCCAGCAGCTGGGGGACGGGGCTTGAAGCTTTCTTT; j_call: TRBJ1-1; v_call: TRBV5-6; d_call: -; clone_size: -
cdr3_aa: CASSRDRGIDEQFF; cdr3_nt: TGTGCCAGCTCAAGGGACAGGGGGATCGATGAGCAGTTCTTC; j_call: TRBJ2-1; v_call: TRBV18; d_call: TRBD1; clone_size: -
cdr3_aa: CASSLRGARKAPYEQYF; cdr3_nt: TGTGCCAGCAGCTTACGGGGGGCTAGAAAGGCCCCCTACGAGCAGTACTTC; j_call: TRBJ2-7; v_call: TRBV7-2; d_call: -; clone_size: few
cdr3_aa: CATPGGQGEGYEQYF; cdr3_nt: TGTGCCACCCCAGGGGGACAGGGCGAAGGCTACGAGCAGTACTTC; j_call: TRBJ2-7; v_call: TRBV5-6; d_call: TRBD1; clone_size: -
cdr3_aa: CASSLETADRFNQPQHF; cdr3_nt: TGTGCCAGCAGCTTAGAAACTGCGGACAGGTTCAATCAGCCCCAGCATTTT; j_call: TRBJ1-5; v_call: TRBV11-2; d_call: TRBD1; clone_size: few
cdr3_aa: CASSPIDGSHVLTF; cdr3_nt: TGTGCCAGCAGCCCAATCGACGGGTCGCACGTCCTGACTTTC; j_call: TRBJ2-6; v_call: TRBV9; d_call: -; clone_size: -
cdr3_aa: CASSPRQGPDTQYF; cdr3_nt: TGTGCCAGCAGTCCAAGACAGGGACCAGATACGCAGTATTTT; j_call: TRBJ2-3; v_call: TRBV12-3/TRBV12-4; d_call: TRBD1; clone_size: many
cdr3_aa: CASSPWTVQGGSGYTF; cdr3_nt: TGTGCCAGCAGCCCATGGACAGTTCAAGGAGGTTCTGGCTACACCTTC; j_call: TRBJ1-2; v_call: TRBV7-2; d_call: -; clone_size: many
cdr3_aa: CASSLLLAGVQETQYF; cdr3_nt: TGCGCCAGCAGCCTGCTTTTAGCGGGGGTCCAAGAGACCCAGTACTTC; j_call: TRBJ2-5; v_call: TRBV4-1; d_call: TRBD2; clone_size: few
cdr3_aa: CSAYRRSGANVLTF; cdr3_nt: TGCAGTGCCTATAGGAGGTCTGGGGCCAACGTCCTGACTTTC; j_call: TRBJ2-6; v_call: TRBV20-1; d_call: -; clone_size: few
cdr3_aa: CASSASGRTDTQYF; cdr3_nt: TGTGCCAGCAGTGCTAGCGGACGCACAGATACGCAGTATTTT; j_call: TRBJ2-3; v_call: TRBV6-1; d_call: TRBD2; clone_size: -
cdr3_aa: CASSPRAREGGGEQYF; cdr3_nt: TGTGCCAGCAGCCCCCGGGCCCGCGAGGGAGGAGGCGAGCAGTACTTC; j_call: TRBJ2-7; v_call: TRBV7-2; d_call: -; clone_size: -
cdr3_aa: CASSGVQGARTEAFF; cdr3_nt: TGTGCCAGCAGTGGCGTACAGGGGGCGAGGACTGAAGCTTTCTTT; j_call: TRBJ1-1; v_call: TRBV25-1; d_call: TRBD1; clone_size: few
cdr3_aa: CASSLPGGLWNEQFF; cdr3_nt: TGTGCCAGTAGTCTTCCTGGGGGTCTGTGGAATGAGCAGTTCTTC; j_call: TRBJ2-1; v_call: TRBV19; d_call: -; clone_size: few
cdr3_aa: CSAYDSGSSYNEQFF; cdr3_nt: TGCAGTGCTTACGATAGCGGGAGCTCCTACAATGAGCAGTTCTTC; j_call: TRBJ2-1; v_call: TRBV20-1; d_call: TRBD2; clone_size: many
cdr3_aa: CSARVVGRETQYF; cdr3_nt: TGCAGTGCTAGAGTCGTGGGCCGAGAGACCCAGTACTTC; j_call: TRBJ2-5; v_call: TRBV20-1; d_call: -; clone_size: -
cdr3_aa: CASSLSEINEQYF; cdr3_nt: TGTGCCAGCAGCTTGAGTGAGATCAACGAGCAGTACTTC; j_call: TRBJ2-7; v_call: TRBV5-5; d_call: -; clone_size: -
cdr3_aa: CASSSRLAGGNTGELFF; cdr3_nt: TGTGCCAGCAGTTCCCGACTAGCGGGAGGGAACACCGGGGAGCTGTTTTTT; j_call: TRBJ2-2; v_call: TRBV6-2/TRBV6-3; d_call: TRBD2; clone_size: -
cdr3_aa: CASSWMGGDEQFF; cdr3_nt: TGCGCCAGCAGCTGGATGGGGGGAGATGAGCAGTTCTTC; j_call: TRBJ2-1; v_call: TRBV5-1; d_call: -; clone_size: once
cdr3_aa: CASTIQGRAGYTF; cdr3_nt: TGTGCCAGCACCATACAGGGAAGGGCTGGCTACACCTTC; j_call: TRBJ1-2; v_call: TRBV7-9; d_call: -; clone_size: few
cdr3_aa: CSAHQAGGGNQPQHF; cdr3_nt: TGCAGTGCTCACCAGGCGGGGGGCGGCAATCAGCCCCAGCATTTT; j_call: TRBJ1-5; v_call: TRBV20-1; d_call: -; clone_size: -
cdr3_aa: CSARRQGGSNQPQHF; cdr3_nt: TGCAGTGCTAGACGGCAGGGGGGTAGCAATCAGCCCCAGCATTTT; j_call: TRBJ1-5; v_call: TRBV20-1; d_call: TRBD1; clone_size: -
cdr3_aa: CARVLRGTDTQYF; cdr3_nt: TGTGCTAGGGTTCTCCGGGGCACAGATACGCAGTATTTT; j_call: TRBJ2-3; v_call: TRBV30; d_call: -; clone_size: few